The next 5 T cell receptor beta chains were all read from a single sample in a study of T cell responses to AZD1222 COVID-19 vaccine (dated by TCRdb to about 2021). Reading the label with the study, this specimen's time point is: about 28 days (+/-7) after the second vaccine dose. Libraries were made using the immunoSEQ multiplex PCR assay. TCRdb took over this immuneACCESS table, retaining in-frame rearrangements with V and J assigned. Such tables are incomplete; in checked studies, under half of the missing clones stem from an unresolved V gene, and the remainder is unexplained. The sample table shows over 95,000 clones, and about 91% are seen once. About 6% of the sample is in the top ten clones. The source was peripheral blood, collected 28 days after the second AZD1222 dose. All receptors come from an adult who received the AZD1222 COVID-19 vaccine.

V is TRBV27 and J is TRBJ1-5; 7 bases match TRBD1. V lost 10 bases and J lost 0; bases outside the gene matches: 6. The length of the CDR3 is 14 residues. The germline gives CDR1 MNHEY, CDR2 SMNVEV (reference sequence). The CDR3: CATRQGGSNQPQHF. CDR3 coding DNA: TGTGCCACCCGACAGGGTGGTAGCAATCAGCCCCAGCATTTT.

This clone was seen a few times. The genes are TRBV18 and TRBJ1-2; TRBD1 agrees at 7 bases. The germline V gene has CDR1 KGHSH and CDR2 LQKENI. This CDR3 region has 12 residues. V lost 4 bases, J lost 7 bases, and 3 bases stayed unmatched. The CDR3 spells CASSHDRVGYTF. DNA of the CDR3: TGTGCCAGCTCACACGACAGGGTTGGCTACACCTTC.

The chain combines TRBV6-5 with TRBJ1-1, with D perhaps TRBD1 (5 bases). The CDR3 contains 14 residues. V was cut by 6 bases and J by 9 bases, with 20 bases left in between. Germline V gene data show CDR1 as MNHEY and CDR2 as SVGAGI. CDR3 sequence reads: CASRSPGGQLKAFF. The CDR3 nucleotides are TGTGCCAGCAGAAGCCCTGGGGGTCAGTTGAAAGCTTTCTTT.

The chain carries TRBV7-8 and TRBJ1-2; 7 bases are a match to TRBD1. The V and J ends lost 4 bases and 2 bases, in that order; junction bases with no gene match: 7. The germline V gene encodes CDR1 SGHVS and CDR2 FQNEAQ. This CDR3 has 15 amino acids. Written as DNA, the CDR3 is TGTGCCAGCAGCTCTTGGGGACAGCAAAACTATGGCTACACCTTC. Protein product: CASSSWGQQNYGYTF.

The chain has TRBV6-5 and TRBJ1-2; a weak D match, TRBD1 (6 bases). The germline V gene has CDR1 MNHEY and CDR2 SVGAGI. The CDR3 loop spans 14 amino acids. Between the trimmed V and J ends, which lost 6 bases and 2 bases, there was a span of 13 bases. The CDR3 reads CASSNREGNYGYTF. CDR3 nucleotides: TGTGCCAGCAGCAACAGGGAGGGAAACTATGGCTACACCTTC.